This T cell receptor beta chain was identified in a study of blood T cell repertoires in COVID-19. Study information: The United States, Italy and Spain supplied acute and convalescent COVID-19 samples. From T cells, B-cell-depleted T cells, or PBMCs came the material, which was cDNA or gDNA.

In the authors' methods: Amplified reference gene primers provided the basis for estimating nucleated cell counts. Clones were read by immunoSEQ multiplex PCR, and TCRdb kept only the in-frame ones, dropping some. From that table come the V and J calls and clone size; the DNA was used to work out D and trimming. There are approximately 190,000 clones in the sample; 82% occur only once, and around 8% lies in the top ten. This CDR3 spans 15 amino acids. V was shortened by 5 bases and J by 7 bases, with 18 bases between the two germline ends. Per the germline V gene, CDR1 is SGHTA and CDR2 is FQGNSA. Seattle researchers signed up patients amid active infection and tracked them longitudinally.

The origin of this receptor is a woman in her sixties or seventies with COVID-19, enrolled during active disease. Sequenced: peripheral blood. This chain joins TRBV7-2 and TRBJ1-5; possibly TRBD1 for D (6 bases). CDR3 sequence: CASSLMTGQLQPQHF. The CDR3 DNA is TGTGCCAGCAGCCTTATGACAGGACAACTCCAGCCCCAGCATTTT. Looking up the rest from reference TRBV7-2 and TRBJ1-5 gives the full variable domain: GAGVSQSPSNKVTEKGKDVELRCDPISGHTALYWYRQSLGQGLEFLIYFQGNSAPDKSGLPSDRFSAERTGGSVSTLTIQRTQQEDSAVYLCASSLMTGQLQPQHFGDGTRLSIL.